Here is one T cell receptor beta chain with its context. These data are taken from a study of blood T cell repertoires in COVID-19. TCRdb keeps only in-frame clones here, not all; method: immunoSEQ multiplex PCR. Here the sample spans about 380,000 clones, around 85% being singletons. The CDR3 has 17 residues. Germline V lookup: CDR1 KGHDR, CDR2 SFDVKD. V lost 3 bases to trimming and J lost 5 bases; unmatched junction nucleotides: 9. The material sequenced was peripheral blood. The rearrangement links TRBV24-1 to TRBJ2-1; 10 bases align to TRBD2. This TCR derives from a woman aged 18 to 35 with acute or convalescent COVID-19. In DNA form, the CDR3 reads TGTGCCACCAGTGATGGATTAGGACTAGCGGACCACAATGAGCAGTTCTTC. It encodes CATSDGLGLADHNEQFF.